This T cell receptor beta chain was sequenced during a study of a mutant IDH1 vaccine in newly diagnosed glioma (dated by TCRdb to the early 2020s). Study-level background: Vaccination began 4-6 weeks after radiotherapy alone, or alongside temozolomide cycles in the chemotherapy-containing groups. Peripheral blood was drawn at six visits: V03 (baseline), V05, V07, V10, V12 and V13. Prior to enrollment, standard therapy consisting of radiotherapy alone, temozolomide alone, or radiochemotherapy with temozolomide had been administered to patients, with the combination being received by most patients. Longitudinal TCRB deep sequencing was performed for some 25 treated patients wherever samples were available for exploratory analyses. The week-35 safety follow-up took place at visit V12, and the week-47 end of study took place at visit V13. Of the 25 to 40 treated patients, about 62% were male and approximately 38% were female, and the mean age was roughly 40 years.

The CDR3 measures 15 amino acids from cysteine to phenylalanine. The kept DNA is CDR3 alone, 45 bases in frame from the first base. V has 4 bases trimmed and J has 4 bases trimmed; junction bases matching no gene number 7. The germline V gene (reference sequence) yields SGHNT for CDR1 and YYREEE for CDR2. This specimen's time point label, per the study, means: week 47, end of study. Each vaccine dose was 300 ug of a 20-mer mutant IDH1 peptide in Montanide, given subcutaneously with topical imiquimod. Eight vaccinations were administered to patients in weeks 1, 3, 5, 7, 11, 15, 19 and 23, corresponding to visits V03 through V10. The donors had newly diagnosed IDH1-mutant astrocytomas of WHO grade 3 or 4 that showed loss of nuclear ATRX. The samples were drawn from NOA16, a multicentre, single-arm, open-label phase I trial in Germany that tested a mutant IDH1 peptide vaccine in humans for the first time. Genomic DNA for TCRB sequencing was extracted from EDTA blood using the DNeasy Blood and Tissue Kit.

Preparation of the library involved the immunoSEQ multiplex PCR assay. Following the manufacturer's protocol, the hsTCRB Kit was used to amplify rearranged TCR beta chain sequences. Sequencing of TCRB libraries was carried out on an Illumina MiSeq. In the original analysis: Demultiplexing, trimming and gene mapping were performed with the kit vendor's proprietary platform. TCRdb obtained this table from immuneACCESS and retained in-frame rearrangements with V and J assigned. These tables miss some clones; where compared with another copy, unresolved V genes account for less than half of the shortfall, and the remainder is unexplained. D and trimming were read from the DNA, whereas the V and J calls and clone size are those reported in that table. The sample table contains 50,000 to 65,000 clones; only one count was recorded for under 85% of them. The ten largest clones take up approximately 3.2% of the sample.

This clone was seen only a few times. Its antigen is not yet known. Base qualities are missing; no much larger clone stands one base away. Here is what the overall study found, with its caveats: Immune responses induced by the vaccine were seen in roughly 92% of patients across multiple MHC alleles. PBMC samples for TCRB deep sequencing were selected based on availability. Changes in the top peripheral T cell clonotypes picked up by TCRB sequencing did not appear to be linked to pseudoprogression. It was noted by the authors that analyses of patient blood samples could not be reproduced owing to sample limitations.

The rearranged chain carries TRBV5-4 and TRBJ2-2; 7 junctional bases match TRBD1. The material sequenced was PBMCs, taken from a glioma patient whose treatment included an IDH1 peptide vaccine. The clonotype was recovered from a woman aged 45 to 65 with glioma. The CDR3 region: CASSEGQITTGELFF. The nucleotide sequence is TGTGCCAGCAGCGAGGGACAGATAACCACCGGGGAGCTGTTTTTT.